The rows below give T cell receptor beta chains drawn from one sample of a study of T cell responses to AZD1222 COVID-19 vaccine. Clones were sequenced by immunoSEQ multiplex PCR, and TCRdb holds only the in-frame ones, with some missing. The sample includes approximately 100,000 clones, 88% of them seen just once. This sample comprised peripheral blood, obtained on day 0 of AZD1222 vaccination. All receptors derive from an adult in good health. Both conserved end residues are part of each CDR3. A D gene is named only where the DNA matches it firmly. Not all rows give a size; the values are once, few, many and, for expanded clones, a class.

clone size	D gene	J gene	V gene	CDR3 DNA	CDR3 protein
.	.	TRBJ2-5	TRBV28	TGTGCCAGCAGTAAGGCGCGGGCGCTGCAAGAGACCCAGTACTTC	CASSKARALQETQYF
.	.	TRBJ2-2	TRBV5-4	TGTGCCAGCAGCTTCCAGGGCCCGGGGACCGGGGAGCTGTTTTTT	CASSFQGPGTGELFF
.	.	TRBJ1-2	TRBV11-2	TGTGCCAGCAGCCTCAACCATGGACGAGGCTACACCTTC	CASSLNHGRGYTF
few	.	TRBJ1-1	TRBV4-1	TGCGCCAGCAGCCAGGACAACACTGAAGCTTTCTTT	CASSQDNTEAFF
.	TRBD2	TRBJ2-1	TRBV10-2	TGCGCCAGCAGTGAGGCACTAGCGGGAGGAGGTGAGCAGTTCTTC	CASSEALAGGGEQFF
.	.	TRBJ1-2	TRBV6-5	TGTGCCAGCAGTTACATGGGTCAGGCGGCCCATGGCTACACCTTC	CASSYMGQAAHGYTF
.	.	TRBJ1-2	TRBV2	TGTGCCAGCAGCCCGACAGAGAACTATGGCTACACCTTC	CASSPTENYGYTF
.	.	TRBJ2-1	TRBV15	TGTGCCACCAGCAGAGATGCGTGGCATGAGCAGTTCTTC	CATSRDAWHEQFF
.	.	TRBJ1-2	TRBV7-9	TGTGCCAGCAGCCCCCCCGGGTATGGCTACACCTTC	CASSPPGYGYTF
.	.	TRBJ1-6	TRBV6-2/TRBV6-3	TGTGCCAGCAGTTCAAGGGACCGCCCGGGGTATTCACCCCTCCACTTT	CASSSRDRPGYSPLHF
.	TRBD2	TRBJ2-1	TRBV19	TGTGCCAGTAGTTTAGCGGGAGTCCGAGGCTCCTACAATGAGCAGTTCTTC	CASSLAGVRGSYNEQFF
.	.	TRBJ2-1	TRBV18	TGTGCCAGCTCACCAACGGGAACTGTTGAGCAGTTCTTC	CASSPTGTVEQFF
.	TRBD2	TRBJ2-3	TRBV7-9	TGTGCCAGCAGCTTACTAGGGACTAGCGGGAGCACAGATACGCAGTATTTT	CASSLLGTSGSTDTQYF
.	.	TRBJ2-7	TRBV7-2	TGTGCCAGCAGTTTCGGGGACCACTCCTACGAGCAGTACTTC	CASSFGDHSYEQYF
.	.	TRBJ2-1	TRBV6-5	TGTGCCAGCAGTTACCGCGTAGGGTTCTACAATGAGCAGTTCTTC	CASSYRVGFYNEQFF
.	.	TRBJ2-7	TRBV9	TGTGCCAGCAGCGTATACGACATCACCTACGAGCAGTACTTC	CASSVYDITYEQYF
few	.	TRBJ1-5	TRBV6-5	TGTGCCAGCAGTCGTAGGGGGCAGCCCCAGCATTTT	CASSRRGQPQHF
.	.	TRBJ2-3	TRBV28	TGTGCCAGCAGTCCCATCCCTGCAGGAGATACGCAGTATTTT	CASSPIPAGDTQYF
.	TRBD1	TRBJ1-5	TRBV2	TGTGCCAGCAGGGGCACAGGGGCAGGGCAGCCCCAGCATTTT	CASRGTGAGQPQHF
.	TRBD1	TRBJ2-1	TRBV18	TGTGCCAGCTCACCTAGGGGGCCGGCTGGCAATGAGCAGTTCTTC	CASSPRGPAGNEQFF
.	.	TRBJ1-2	TRBV24-1	TGTGCCACCAGTGATTTGGTCAGGGACTATGGCTACACCTTC	CATSDLVRDYGYTF
once	.	TRBJ2-2	TRBV11-2	TGTGCCAGCAGATCCGGGGTCGCGAACACCGGGGAGCTGTTTTTT	CASRSGVANTGELFF
.	TRBD1	TRBJ2-7	TRBV13	TGTGCCAGCAGCATTTACACGGGACAGGGGTCGTACGAGCAGTACTTC	CASSIYTGQGSYEQYF
.	.	TRBJ2-5	TRBV6-4	TGTGCCAGCTCTCGACAGGAACAAGAGACCCAGTACTTC	CASSRQEQETQYF
.	.	TRBJ2-2	TRBV10-3	TGTGCCATCAGTGAGCGGCAGTCTGGACGGACCGGGGAGCTGTTTTTT	CAISERQSGRTGELFF
.	TRBD1	TRBJ2-5	TRBV5-4	TGTGCCAGCAGCCAACAGGGGGCGGGAGAGACCCAGTACTTC	CASSQQGAGETQYF
.	TRBD1	TRBJ2-3	TRBV27	TGTGCCAGCAGTTTGATGGGACAGGGCACAGATACGCAGTATTTT	CASSLMGQGTDTQYF
.	.	TRBJ1-1	TRBV19	TGTGCCAGTAGTATAGTATCCGGGAACACTGAAGCTTTCTTT	CASSIVSGNTEAFF
.	.	TRBJ2-2	TRBV9	TGTGCCAGCAGCGTTCGAGGGCAGGGGTCCGGGGAGCTGTTTTTT	CASSVRGQGSGELFF